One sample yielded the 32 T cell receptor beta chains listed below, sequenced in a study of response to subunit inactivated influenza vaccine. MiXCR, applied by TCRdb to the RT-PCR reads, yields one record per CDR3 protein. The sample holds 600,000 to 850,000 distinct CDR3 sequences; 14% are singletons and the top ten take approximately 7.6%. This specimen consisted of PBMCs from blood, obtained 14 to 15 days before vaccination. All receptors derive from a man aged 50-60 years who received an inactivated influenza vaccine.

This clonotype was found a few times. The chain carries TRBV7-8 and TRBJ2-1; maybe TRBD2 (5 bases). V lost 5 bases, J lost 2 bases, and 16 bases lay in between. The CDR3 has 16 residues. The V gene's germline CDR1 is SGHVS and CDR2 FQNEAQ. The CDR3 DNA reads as TGTGCCAGCAGCACCACCCTACTAGTCCCCTACAATGAGCAGTTCTTC. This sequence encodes CASSTTLLVPYNEQFF.

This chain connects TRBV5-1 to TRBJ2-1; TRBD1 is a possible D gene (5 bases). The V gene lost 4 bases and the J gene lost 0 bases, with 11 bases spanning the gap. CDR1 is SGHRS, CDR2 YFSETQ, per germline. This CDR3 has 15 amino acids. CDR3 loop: CASSETASSYNEQFF. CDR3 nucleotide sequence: TGCGCCAGCAGCGAGACAGCGAGCTCCTACAATGAGCAGTTCTTC.

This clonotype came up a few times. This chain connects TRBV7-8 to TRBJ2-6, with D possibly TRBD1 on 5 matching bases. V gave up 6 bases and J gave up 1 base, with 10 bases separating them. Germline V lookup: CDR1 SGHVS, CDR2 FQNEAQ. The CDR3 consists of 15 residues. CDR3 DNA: TGTGCCAGCAGACCACAGGAGTCTGGGGCCAACGTCCTGACTTTC. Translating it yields CASRPQESGANVLTF.

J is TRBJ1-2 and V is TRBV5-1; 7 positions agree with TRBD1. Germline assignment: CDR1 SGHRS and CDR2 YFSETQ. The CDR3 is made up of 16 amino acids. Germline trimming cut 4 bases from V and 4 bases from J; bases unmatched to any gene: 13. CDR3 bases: TGCGCCAGCAGCCGACACGACAGGGACCCTAGCTATGGCTACACCTTC. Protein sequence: CASSRHDRDPSYGYTF.

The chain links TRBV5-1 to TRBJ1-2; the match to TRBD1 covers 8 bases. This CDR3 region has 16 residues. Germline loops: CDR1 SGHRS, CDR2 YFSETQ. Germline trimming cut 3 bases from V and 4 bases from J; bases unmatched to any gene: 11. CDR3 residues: CASSSLQGALIYGYTF. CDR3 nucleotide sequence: TGCGCCAGCAGCTCCCTCCAGGGGGCGCTTATCTATGGCTACACCTTC. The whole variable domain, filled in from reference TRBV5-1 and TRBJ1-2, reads KAGVTQTPRYLIKTRGQQVTLSCSPISGHRSVSWYQQTPGQGLQFLFEYFSETQRNKGNFPGRFSGRQFSNSRSEMNVSTLELGDSALYLCASSSLQGALIYGYTFGSGTRLTVV.

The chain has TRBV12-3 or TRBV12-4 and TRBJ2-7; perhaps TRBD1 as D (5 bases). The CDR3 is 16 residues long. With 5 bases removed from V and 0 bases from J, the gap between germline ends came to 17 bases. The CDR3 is CASSPGQSLFSYEQYF. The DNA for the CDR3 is TGTGCCAGCAGTCCCGGACAATCCCTTTTCTCCTACGAGCAGTACTTC.

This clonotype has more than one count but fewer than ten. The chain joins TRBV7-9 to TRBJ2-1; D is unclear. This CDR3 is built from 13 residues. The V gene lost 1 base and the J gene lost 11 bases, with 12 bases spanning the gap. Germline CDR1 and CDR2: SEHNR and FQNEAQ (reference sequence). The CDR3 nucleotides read TGTGCCAGCAGCTTAGATCTGACAAGTCAGCAGTTCTTC. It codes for CASSLDLTSQQFF.

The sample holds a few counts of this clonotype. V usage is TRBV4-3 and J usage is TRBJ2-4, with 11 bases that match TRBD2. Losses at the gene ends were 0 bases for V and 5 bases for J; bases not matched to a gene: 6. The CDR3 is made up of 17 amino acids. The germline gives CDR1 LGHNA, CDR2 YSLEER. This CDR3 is CASSQDPSGGPQNIQYF. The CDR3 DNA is TGCGCCAGCAGCCAAGATCCTAGCGGGGGGCCCCAAAACATTCAGTACTTC.

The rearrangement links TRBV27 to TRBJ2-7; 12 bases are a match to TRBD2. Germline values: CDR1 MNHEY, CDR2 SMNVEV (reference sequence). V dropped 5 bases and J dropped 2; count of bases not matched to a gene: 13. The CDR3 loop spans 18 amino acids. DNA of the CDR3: TGTGCCAGCAGTCCCTTGACTAGCGGGAGACCCAAGCCCTACGAGCAGTACTTC. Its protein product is CASSPLTSGRPKPYEQYF.

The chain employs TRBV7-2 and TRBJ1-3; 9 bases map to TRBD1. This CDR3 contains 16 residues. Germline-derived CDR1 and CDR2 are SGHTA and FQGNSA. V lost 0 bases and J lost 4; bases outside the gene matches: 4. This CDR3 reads CASSLAGTGKGNTIYF. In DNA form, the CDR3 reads TGTGCCAGCAGCTTAGCAGGGACAGGGAAGGGAAACACCATATATTTT.

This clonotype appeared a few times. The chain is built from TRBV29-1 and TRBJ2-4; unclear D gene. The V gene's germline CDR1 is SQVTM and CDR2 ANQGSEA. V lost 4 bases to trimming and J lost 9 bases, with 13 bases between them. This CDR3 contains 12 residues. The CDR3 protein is CSVVDRSGIQYF. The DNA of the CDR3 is TGCAGCGTTGTCGACCGAAGTGGCATTCAGTACTTC.

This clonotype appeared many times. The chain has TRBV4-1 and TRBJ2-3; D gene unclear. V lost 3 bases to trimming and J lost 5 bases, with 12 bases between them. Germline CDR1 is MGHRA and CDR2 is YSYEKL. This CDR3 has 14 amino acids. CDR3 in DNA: TGCGCCAGCAGCCAGAGGAGAGCAATAGATACGCAGTATTTT. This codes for CASSQRRAIDTQYF.

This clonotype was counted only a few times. CDR3 sequence: CASSQMIGIYNEQFF. The CDR3 coding sequence is TGTGCCAGCAGCCAGATGATCGGGATTTACAATGAGCAGTTCTTC. V gene TRBV6-1 combines with J gene TRBJ2-1, with a weak D call TRBD2 (5 bases). V was shortened by 6 bases and J by 4 bases, with 16 bases between the two germline ends. CDR1 MNHNS and CDR2 SASEGT come from the germline V gene. The CDR3 totals 15 residues.

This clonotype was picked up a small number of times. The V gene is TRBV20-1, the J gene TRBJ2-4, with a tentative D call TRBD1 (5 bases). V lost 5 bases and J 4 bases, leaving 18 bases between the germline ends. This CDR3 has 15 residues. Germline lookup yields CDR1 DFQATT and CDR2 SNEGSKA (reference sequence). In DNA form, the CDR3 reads TGCAGTGCTTTCACTCGACAGTACCCTAAAAACATTCAGTACTTC. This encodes CSAFTRQYPKNIQYF.

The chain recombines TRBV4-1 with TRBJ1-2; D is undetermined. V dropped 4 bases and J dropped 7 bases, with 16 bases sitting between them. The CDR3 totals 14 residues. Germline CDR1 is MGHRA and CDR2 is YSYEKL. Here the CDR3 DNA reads TGCGCCAGCAGCCGAAGCGGTGAAATCGGTGGCTACACCTTC. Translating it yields CASSRSGEIGGYTF.

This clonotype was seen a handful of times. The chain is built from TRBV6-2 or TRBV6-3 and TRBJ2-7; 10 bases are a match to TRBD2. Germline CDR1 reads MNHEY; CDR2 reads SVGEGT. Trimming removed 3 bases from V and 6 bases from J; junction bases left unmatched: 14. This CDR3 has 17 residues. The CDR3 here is CASSYGPTGLAISEQYF. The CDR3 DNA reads TGTGCCAGCAGTTATGGCCCGACGGGACTAGCGATTTCCGAGCAGTACTTC.

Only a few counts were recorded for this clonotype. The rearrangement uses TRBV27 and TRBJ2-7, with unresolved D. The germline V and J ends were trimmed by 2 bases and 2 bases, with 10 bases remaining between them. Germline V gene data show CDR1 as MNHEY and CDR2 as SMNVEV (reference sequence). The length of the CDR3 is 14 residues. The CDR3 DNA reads TGTGCCAGCAGTTTAGCCAGGAACGCCTACGAGCAGTACTTC. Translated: CASSLARNAYEQYF.

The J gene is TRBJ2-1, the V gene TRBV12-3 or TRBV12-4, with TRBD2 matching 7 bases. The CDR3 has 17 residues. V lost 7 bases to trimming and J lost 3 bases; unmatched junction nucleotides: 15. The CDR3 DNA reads TGTGCCAGCACCGCGATGTTAGGGGCGGGAGTCTACAATGAGCAGTTCTTC. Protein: CASTAMLGAGVYNEQFF.

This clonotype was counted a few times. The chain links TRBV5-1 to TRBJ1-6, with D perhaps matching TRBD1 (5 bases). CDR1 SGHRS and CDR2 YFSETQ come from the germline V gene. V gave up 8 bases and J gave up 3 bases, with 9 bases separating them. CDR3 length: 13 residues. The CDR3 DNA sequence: TGCGCCAGTTCGGGGGACTATAATTCACCCCTCCACTTT. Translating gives CASSGDYNSPLHF. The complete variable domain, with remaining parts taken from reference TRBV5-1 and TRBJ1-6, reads KAGVTQTPRYLIKTRGQQVTLSCSPISGHRSVSWYQQTPGQGLQFLFEYFSETQRNKGNFPGRFSGRQFSNSRSEMNVSTLELGDSALYLCASSGDYNSPLHFGNGTRLTVT.

CDR3 loop: CATAIFAGLDGGYEQYF. The CDR3, as DNA: TGTGCCACCGCTATTTTTGCCGGGTTGGACGGTGGCTACGAGCAGTACTTC. The chain joins TRBV19 to TRBJ2-7; D gene uncertain. V was trimmed by 10 bases and J by 3 bases, leaving 28 bases between them. The CDR3 contains 17 residues. Germline values: CDR1 LNHDA, CDR2 SQIVND (reference sequence).

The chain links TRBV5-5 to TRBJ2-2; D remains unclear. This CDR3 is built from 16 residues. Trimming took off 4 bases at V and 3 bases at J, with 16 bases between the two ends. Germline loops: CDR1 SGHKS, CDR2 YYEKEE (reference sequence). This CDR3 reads CASSPSPASYTGELFF. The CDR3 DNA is TGTGCCAGCAGCCCCTCCCCAGCGAGCTACACCGGGGAGCTGTTTTTT.

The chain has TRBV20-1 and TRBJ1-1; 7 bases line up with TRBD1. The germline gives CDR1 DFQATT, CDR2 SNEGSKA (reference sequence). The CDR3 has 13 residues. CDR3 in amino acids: CRNTRGGVTEAFF. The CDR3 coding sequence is TGCAGGAACACCAGGGGGGGTGTAACTGAAGCTTTCTTT.

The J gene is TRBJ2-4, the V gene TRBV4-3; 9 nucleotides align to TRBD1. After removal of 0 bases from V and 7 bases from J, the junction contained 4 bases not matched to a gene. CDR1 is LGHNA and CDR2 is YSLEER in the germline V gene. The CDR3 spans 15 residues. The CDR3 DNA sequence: TGCGCCAGCAGCCAAGAAGGGACAGGGTTGAACATTCAGTACTTC. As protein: CASSQEGTGLNIQYF.

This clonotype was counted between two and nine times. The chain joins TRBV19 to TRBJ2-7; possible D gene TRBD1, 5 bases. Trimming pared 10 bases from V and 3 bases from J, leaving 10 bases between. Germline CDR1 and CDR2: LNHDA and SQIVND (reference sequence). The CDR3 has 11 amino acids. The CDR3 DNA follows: TGTGCCACCTCAAGGGGCTACGAGCAGTACTTC. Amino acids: CATSRGYEQYF.

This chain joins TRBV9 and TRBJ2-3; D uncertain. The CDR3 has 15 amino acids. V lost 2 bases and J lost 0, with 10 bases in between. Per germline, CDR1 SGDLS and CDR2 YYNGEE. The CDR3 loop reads CASSVDTISTDTQYF. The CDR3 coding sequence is TGTGCCAGCAGCGTTGACACGATTAGCACAGATACGCAGTATTTT.

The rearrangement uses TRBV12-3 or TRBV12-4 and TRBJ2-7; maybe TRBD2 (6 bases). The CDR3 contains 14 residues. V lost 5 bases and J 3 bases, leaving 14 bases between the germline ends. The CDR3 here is CASSRTGDFYEQYF. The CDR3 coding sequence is TGTGCCAGCAGTCGCACCGGGGACTTCTACGAGCAGTACTTC.

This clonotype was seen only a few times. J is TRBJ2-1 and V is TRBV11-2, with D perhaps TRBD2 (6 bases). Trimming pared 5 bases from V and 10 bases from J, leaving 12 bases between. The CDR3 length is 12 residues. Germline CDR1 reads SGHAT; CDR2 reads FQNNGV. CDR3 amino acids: CASSETRYEQFF. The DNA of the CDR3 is TGTGCCAGCAGCGAGACTAGATACGAGCAGTTCTTC.

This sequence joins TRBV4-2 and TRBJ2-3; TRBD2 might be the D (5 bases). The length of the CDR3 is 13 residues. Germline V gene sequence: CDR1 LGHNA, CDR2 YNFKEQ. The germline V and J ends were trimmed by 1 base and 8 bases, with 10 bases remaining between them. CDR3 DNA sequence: TGTGCCAGCAGCCAAGGGACTTCTGGTACGCAGTATTTT. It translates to CASSQGTSGTQYF.

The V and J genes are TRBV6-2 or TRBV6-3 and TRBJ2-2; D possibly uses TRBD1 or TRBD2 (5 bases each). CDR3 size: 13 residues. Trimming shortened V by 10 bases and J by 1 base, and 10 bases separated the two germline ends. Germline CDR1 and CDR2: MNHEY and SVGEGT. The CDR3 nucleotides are TGTGCCATTGGGACCGTGAACACCGGGGAGCTGTTTTTT. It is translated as CAIGTVNTGELFF.

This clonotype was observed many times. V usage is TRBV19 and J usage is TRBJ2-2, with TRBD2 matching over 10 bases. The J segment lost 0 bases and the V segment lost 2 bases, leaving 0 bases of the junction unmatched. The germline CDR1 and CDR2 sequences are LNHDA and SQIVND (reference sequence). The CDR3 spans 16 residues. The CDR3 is CASSILAGANTGELFF. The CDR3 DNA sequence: TGTGCCAGTAGTATACTAGCGGGAGCGAACACCGGGGAGCTGTTTTTT.

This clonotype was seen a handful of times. CDR3: CARPGRKQGVTHEQYF. In DNA, the CDR3 is TGTGCCAGGCCGGGCCGCAAACAGGGAGTCACCCACGAGCAGTACTTC. The chain combines TRBV6-1 with TRBJ2-7; the D gene is possibly TRBD1 (6 bases). Germline V gene lookup returns CDR1 MNHNS and CDR2 SASEGT. This CDR3 contains 16 residues. Trimming took 9 bases from V and 5 from J, leaving 26 bases between them.

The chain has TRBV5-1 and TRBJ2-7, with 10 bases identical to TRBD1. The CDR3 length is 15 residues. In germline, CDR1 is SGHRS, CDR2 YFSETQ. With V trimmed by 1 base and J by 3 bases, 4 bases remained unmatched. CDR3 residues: CASSLRDRGNYEQYF. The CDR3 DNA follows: TGCGCCAGCAGCTTGAGGGACAGGGGTAACTACGAGCAGTACTTC.